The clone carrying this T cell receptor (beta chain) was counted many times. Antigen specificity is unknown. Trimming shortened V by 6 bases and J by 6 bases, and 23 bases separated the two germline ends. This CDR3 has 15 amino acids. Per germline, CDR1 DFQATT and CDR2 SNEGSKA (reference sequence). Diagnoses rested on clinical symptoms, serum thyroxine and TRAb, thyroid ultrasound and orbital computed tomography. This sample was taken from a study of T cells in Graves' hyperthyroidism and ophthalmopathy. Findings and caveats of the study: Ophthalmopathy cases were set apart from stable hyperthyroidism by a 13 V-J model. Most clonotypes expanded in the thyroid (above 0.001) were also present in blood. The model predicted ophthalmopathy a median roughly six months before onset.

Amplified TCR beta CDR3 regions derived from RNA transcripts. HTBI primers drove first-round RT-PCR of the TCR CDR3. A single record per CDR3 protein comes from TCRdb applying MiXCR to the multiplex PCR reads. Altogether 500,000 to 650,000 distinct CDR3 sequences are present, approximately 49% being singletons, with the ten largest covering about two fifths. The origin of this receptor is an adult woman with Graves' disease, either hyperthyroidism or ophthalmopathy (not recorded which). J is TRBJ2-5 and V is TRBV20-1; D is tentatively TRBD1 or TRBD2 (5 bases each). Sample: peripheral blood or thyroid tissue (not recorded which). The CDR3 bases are TGCAGTGCCCCCCTAACAGAACCCCGGGGACAGACCCAGTACTTC. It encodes CSAPLTEPRGQTQYF.